One T cell receptor beta chain is described in this entry. Antigen unknown. After removal of 3 bases from V and 0 bases from J, the junction contained 10 bases not matched to a gene. The CDR3 totals 17 residues. Per germline, CDR1 MDHEN and CDR2 SYDVKM. Assay: immunoSEQ multiplex PCR; the TCRdb copy retains only in-frame clones and omits some. The sample contains over 60,000 clones, around nine tenths of which appear only once. The data originate from a study of Tregs in tolerant kidney transplant recipients. Study-wide findings and caveats: Validation in larger populations is needed because few patients were studied. Nucleotide sequences could not be compared across some patients' samples due to primer changes. Donor-specific Treg expansion exceeded global Treg expansion in tolerant patients, suggesting antigen drive.

Thawed PBMCs were FACS-sorted into unstimulated CD4+CD25+CD127- regulatory T cells, CD4+CD25- non-regulatory cells, CD4 and CD8 cells. This sample comprised CD4+ T cells from blood, obtained before the transplant. The chain carries TRBV28 and TRBJ1-1; 7 positions match TRBD1. The TCR sequence derives from a human donor who received a combined kidney and bone marrow transplant. The CDR3 DNA reads TGTGCCAGCAGTTTCCGACGGGACAGCCTCATGAACACTGAAGCTTTCTTT. This encodes CASSFRRDSLMNTEAFF.